This is a list of T cell receptor beta chains from one sample in a study of T cell repertoires in cytomegalovirus infection. Each CDR3 protein is one row after TCRdb ran MiXCR on the reads. The data contain tens of thousands of distinct CDR3 sequences, around a fifth of them seen just once; the ten biggest clones take up around 80%. The antigens of these receptors remain unknown. The material was CD8+ T cells from cultured PBMCs, obtained from culture after CMV antigen stimulation. These receptors all come from a human donor in good health (CMV status not recorded). Some clones in this sample may be carry-over from other donors' samples. CDR3s include the opening cysteine and the closing phenylalanine or tryptophan. D genes are given only for firm matches. Not all rows give a size; the values are once, few, many and, for expanded clones, a class.

D gene,J gene,V gene,clone size,CDR3 DNA,CDR3 protein
TRBD2,TRBJ2-4,TRBV6-1,-,TGTGCCAGCAGCCCGACTAGCGGGGGGGCGGACATTCAGTACTTC,CASSPTSGGADIQYF
-,TRBJ1-1,TRBV7-2,-,TGTGCCAGCAGCCCCGGGATAGGAAGGAACACTGAAGCTTTCTTT,CASSPGIGRNTEAFF
-,TRBJ2-6,TRBV5-6,-,TGTGCCAGCAGCTTGGGGCCGGGGTCCGGGGCCAACGTCCTGACTTTC,CASSLGPGSGANVLTF
-,TRBJ1-4,TRBV7-2,many,TGTGCCAGCAGCTTAGCTCCCGTTCGTTGGGGGGGGAATGAAAAACTGTTTTTT,CASSLAPVRWGGNEKLFF
-,TRBJ2-7,TRBV4-3,-,TGCGCCAGCAGCCAAGATAAAACGGGAATCTCCTACGAGCAGTACTTC,CASSQDKTGISYEQYF
-,TRBJ2-2,TRBV6-2/TRBV6-3,-,TGTGCCAGCAGTTACGGGGGGCAGGTGACCGGGGAGCTGTTTTTT,CASSYGGQVTGELFF
-,TRBJ1-3,TRBV7-9,-,TGTGCCAGCAGCTCCCAGGATTCCCGGGCTGGAAACACCATATATTTT,CASSSQDSRAGNTIYF
TRBD1,TRBJ1-1,TRBV6-2/TRBV6-3,-,TGTGCCAGCAGTTCCGGGACAGGCGGAGACGAAGCTTTCTTT,CASSSGTGGDEAFF
-,TRBJ1-2,TRBV6-2/TRBV6-3,few,TGTGCCAGCATTGACAGTCCGTTCCATACCTATGGCTACACCTTC,CASIDSPFHTYGYTF
-,TRBJ1-2,TRBV27,-,TGTGCCAGCAGTTCGTACCCGGGATCTTATGGCTACACCTTC,CASSSYPGSYGYTF
-,TRBJ1-1,TRBV7-1,-,TGTGCCAGCAGCTCCGGGCCCCAAAGGGGAGCTTTCTTT,CASSSGPQRGAFF
-,TRBJ2-6,TRBV5-1,-,TGCGCCAGCAGCTCCAGCCAGACCTCTGGGGCCAACGTCCTGACTTTC,CASSSSQTSGANVLTF
-,TRBJ1-6,TRBV7-9,few,TGTGCCAGCAGCTTAGTAGGGGGGCCCAAGTCGGATTCACCCCTCCACTTT,CASSLVGGPKSDSPLHF
-,TRBJ2-1,TRBV30,-,TGTGCCTGGAGTGCGGGCGAAGGCTTCACTGAGCAGTTCTTC,CAWSAGEGFTEQFF
TRBD1,TRBJ1-2,TRBV7-9,few,TGTGCCAGCAGCACCACAGGGGACGATGGCTACACCTTC,CASSTTGDDGYTF
TRBD1,TRBJ2-1,TRBV6-2/TRBV6-3,-,TGTGCCAGCCTCCCGGGACAGATTTACAATGAGCAGTTCTTC,CASLPGQIYNEQFF
-,TRBJ1-1,TRBV27,-,TGTGCCAGCAGTTTAGGGGATTTTAACACTGAAGCTTTCTTT,CASSLGDFNTEAFF
-,TRBJ2-7,TRBV7-2,few,TGTGCCAGCAGTCCGACGGTCAACTACGAGCAGTACTTC,CASSPTVNYEQYF
TRBD1,TRBJ2-7,TRBV7-9,-,TGTGCCAGCAGCCTCGTTTTTCGTTCGGACAGGGGGCCTGTACTCGAGCAGTACTTC,CASSLVFRSDRGPVLEQYF
-,TRBJ2-5,TRBV4-3,-,TGCGCCAGCAGCCAAGATCGGGGCCCTAGGGAGACCCAGTACTTC,CASSQDRGPRETQYF
-,TRBJ1-1,TRBV6-2/TRBV6-3,-,TGTGCCAGCAGACCTCGACAGGAAATGAACACTGAAGCTTTCTTT,CASRPRQEMNTEAFF
TRBD2,TRBJ2-5,TRBV25-1,-,TGTGCCAGCAGTGACACTAGCGTAGAGACCCAGTACTTC,CASSDTSVETQYF
-,TRBJ2-3,TRBV27,few,TGTGCCAGCAGTTTACTCAGGGCAAAAGGCACAGATACGCAGTATTTT,CASSLLRAKGTDTQYF
-,TRBJ1-2,TRBV4-1,few,TGCGCCAGCAGCTCCCCTGACGGGGGCTATGGCTACACCTTC,CASSSPDGGYGYTF
-,TRBJ1-6,TRBV12-3/TRBV12-4,-,TGTGCCAGCAGTCCCCGGGCCTTCTATAATTCACCCCTCCACTTT,CASSPRAFYNSPLHF
-,TRBJ2-1,TRBV6-1,-,TGTGCCAGCAGTGAATTCTCAGGGGCTGATGAGCAGTTCTTC,CASSEFSGADEQFF
TRBD1,TRBJ2-2,TRBV7-3,-,TGTGCCAGCACAGGGGGCGGGGAGCTGTTTTTT,CASTGGGELFF
-,TRBJ2-7,TRBV7-8,-,TGTGCCAGCAGCAGCGTGCACTCCTACGAGCAGTACTTC,CASSSVHSYEQYF
-,TRBJ2-7,TRBV30,-,TGTGCCTGGAGTGTAAGCTTCTCCTACGAGCAGTACTTC,CAWSVSFSYEQYF
TRBD2,TRBJ2-7,TRBV7-9,-,TGTGCCAGCAGCGGGGGGACTAGAGACGAGCAGTACTTC,CASSGGTRDEQYF
TRBD2,TRBJ2-3,TRBV11-2,-,TGTGCCAGCAGCTATCAGCGGGGGAGCACAGATACGCAGTATTTT,CASSYQRGSTDTQYF
-,TRBJ1-1,TRBV27,few,TGTGCCAGCAGTTTAGCCCGAAACACTGAAGCTTTCTTT,CASSLARNTEAFF
TRBD1,TRBJ2-1,TRBV9,-,TGTGCCAGCAGCGTAGTAGGGGGCGGAAGGAATGAGCAGTTCTTC,CASSVVGGGRNEQFF